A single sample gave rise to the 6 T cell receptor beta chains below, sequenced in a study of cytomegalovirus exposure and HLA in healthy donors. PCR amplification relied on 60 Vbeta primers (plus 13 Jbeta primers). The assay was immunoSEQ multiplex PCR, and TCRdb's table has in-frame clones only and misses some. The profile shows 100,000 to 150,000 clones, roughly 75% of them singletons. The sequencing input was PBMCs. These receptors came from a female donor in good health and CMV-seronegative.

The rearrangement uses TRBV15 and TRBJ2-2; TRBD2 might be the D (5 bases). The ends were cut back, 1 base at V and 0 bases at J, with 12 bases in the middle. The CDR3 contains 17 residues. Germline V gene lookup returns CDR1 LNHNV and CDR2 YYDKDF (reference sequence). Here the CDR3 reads CATSRVWGAANTGELFF. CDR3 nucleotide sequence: TGTGCCACCAGCAGAGTCTGGGGAGCCGCGAACACCGGGGAGCTGTTTTTT.

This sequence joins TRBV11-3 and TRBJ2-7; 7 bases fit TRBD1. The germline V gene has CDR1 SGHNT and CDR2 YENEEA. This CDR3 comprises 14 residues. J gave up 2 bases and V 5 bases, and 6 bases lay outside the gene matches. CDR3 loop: CASSHRDRAYEQYF. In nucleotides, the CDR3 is TGTGCCAGCAGCCATCGGGACAGAGCCTACGAGCAGTACTTC. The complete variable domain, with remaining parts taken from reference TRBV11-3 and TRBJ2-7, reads EAGVVQSPRYKIIEKKQPVAFWCNPISGHNTLYWYLQNLGQGPELLIRYENEEAVDDSQLPKDRFSAERLKGVDSTLKIQPAELGDSAVYLCASSHRDRAYEQYFGPGTRLTVT.

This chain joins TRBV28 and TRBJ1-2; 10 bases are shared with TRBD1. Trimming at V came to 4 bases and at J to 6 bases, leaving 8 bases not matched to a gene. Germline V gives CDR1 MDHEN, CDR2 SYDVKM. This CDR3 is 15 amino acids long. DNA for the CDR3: TGTGCCAGCAGTTCGGACAGGGGGGACATCAATGGCTACACCTTC. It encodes CASSSDRGDINGYTF.

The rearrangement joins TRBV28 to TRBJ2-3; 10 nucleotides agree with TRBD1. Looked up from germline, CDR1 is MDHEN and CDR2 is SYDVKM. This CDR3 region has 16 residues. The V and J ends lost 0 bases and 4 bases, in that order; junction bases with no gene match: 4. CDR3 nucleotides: TGTGCCAGCAGTTTATGGGGGACAGGGGAGGCAGATACGCAGTATTTT. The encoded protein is CASSLWGTGEADTQYF.

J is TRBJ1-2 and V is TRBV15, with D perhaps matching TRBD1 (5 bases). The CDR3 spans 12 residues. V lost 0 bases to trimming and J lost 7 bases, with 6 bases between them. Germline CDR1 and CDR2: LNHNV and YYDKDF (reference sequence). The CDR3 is CATSRDRVGYTF. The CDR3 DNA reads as TGTGCCACCAGCAGAGACAGGGTTGGCTACACCTTC. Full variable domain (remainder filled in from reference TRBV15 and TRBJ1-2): DAMVIQNPRYQVTQFGKPVTLSCSQTLNHNVMYWYQQKSSQAPKLLFHYYDKDFNNEADTPDNFQSRRPNTSFCFLDIRSPGLGDTAMYLCATSRDRVGYTFGSGTRLTVV.

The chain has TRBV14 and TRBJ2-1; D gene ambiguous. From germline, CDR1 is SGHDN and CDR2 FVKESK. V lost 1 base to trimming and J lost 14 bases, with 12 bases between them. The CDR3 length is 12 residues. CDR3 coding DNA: TGTGCCAGCAGCCAAGGCGGCCCCTATGAGTTCTTC. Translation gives CASSQGGPYEFF.